This T cell receptor beta chain comes out of a study of memory CD4+ T cells and cytomegalovirus serostatus (dated by TCRdb to the late 2010s). With regard to the full study: The roughly 35 healthy Belgian adults in the cohort included 9 who were CMV seropositive and approximately 24 who were CMV seronegative. To replicate a published TCR-based CMV serostatus classifier, the study sequenced CD4+ memory TCRbeta repertoires from a Belgian cohort whose cytomegalovirus serostatus was known.

For this clone: Its specific antigen is unknown. Base-call qualities are not available, and no considerably larger clone is one nucleotide away.

A FACSAria II was used to sort memory CD4+ T cells, defined as single viable CD3+CD4+CD8-CD45RO+ cells. CMV serostatus was assessed using a Roche Elecsys assay, by which serum IgG against CMV pp150, pp28, p38 and p52 was detected. Following thawing, total CD4+ T cells were enriched through positive selection using CD4 magnetic microbeads. The samples came from a separate study whose specific focus was interrogating the CD4+ T cell memory repertoire. Following standard operating procedures, peripheral blood mononuclear cells were isolated and cryopreserved, while serum was kept at -80 degrees C. CD3-PerCP (BW264/56), CD4-APC (RPA-T4), CD45RO-PE (UCHT1) and CD8-Pacific Orange (3B5) antibodies were used for staining, and non-viable cells were excluded with Sytox blue. Points the paper makes about the study in general: Unlike the original study, which covered naive and memory CD4+ and CD8+ populations, the Belgian study sequenced only CD4+CD45RO+ memory cells. The results were interpreted as suggesting that the CMV-associated TCR signature is largely present in the CD4+ memory repertoire. Of under 200 previously reported CMV-associated TCRbeta sequences, about 72 appeared in the CD4+ memory repertoires, each in one to five individuals. A median bootstrapped AUC of around 0.95 with a 95% CI of 0.76-1.00 was achieved on the Belgian cohort by the original-framework classifier. For predicting CMV serostatus, the median bootstrapped AUC was about 0.95 using the original framework and about 0.9 using a US-trained random forest.

A distance of 13 bases separates the germline ends of V and J, which lose 7 bases and 7 bases respectively. From cysteine to phenylalanine, the CDR3 is 12 amino acids long. The sequence is cut down to CDR3 DNA, 36 bases in frame from base 1. The germline V gene (reference sequence) gives CDR1 as PRHDT and CDR2 as FYEKMQ. The Quick-DNA Microprep Kit was used to extract genomic DNA from the sorted cells. TCRbeta DNA was amplified with the immunoSEQ hsTCRbeta kit following the manufacturer's protocol. An Illumina MiSeq instrument was used to sequence the TCRbeta libraries. The study's own analysis went as follows. Once out-of-frame sequences had been removed, about 2,000,000 distinct TCRbeta sequences were left, which works out to an average of roughly 67,000 per individual. Each individual was scored by the count of over 150 previously reported CMV-associated TCRbeta sequences and the total productive distinct TCRbeta count. A beta-binomial model was reimplemented in Python, and scikit-learn random forests with default parameters were trained on data from the US cohort. Classifier performance on the Belgian cohort was reported as the median AUC with percentile confidence intervals calculated over 10,000 bootstrap iterations. TCRdb holds this immuneACCESS table with in-frame rearrangements only. Some clones are missing; in checked studies, unresolved V genes explain under half, and the rest has no known cause. V, J and clone size are taken as reported in that table, and D and trimming were inferred from the DNA itself. The sample contains some 58,000 clones, 77% of them found a single time. Of the sample, 0.88% is held by the ten largest clones.

Sample: memory CD4+ T cells from blood. This TCR came from an adult in good health and CMV-seronegative. The rearranged chain carries TRBV13 and TRBJ1-2, with no confidently assigned D gene. CDR3 reads: CASNLRPGGYTF. At the DNA level, the sequence is TGTGCCAGCAACCTACGTCCGGGTGGCTACACCTTC.